The 20 T cell receptor beta chains presented below share a single source sample, sequenced in a study of Ad26.COV2.S vaccination and SARS-CoV-2 variants. Treatment here: some 20 received Ad26.COV2.S at low or high dose, single or two shots; about five received placebo; per-sample allocation not given. Samples analyzed were those drawn on day 63 after the first vaccine or placebo injection. TCRdb keeps only in-frame clones here, not all; method: immunoSEQ multiplex PCR. In the table there are hundreds of thousands of clones, about 85% of which are singletons. Sequencing was performed on peripheral blood, taken in a trial of Ad26.COV2.S vaccine versus placebo. Source of these receptors: a person between 18 and 60 years old who received the Ad26.COV2.S COVID-19 vaccine or a placebo.

V is TRBV10-1 and J is TRBJ2-1; 12 nucleotides align to TRBD1. The ends lost 4 bases at V and 9 bases at J; junction bases unmatched: 4. Germline assignment: CDR1 WNHNN and CDR2 SYGVQD (reference sequence). There are 14 residues in the CDR3. The CDR3 region has the DNA TGCGCCAGCAGTGGGGGACAGGGGGCTGCTGAGCAGTTCTTC. Its protein is CASSGGQGAAEQFF.

The chain carries TRBV28 and TRBJ2-4, with 8 bases fitting TRBD1. Germline V gene sequence: CDR1 MDHEN, CDR2 SYDVKM. Unmatched junction bases numbered 3, after V lost 7 bases and J lost 1 base. The CDR3 spans 14 residues. As DNA, the CDR3 is TGTGCCAGCACCAGACAGGGGGCCAAAAACATTCAGTACTTC. Its translation is CASTRQGAKNIQYF. The whole variable domain, remainder taken from reference TRBV28 and TRBJ2-4, is DVKVTQSSRYLVKRTGEKVFLECVQDMDHENMFWYRQDPGLGLRLIYFSYDVKMKEKGDIPEGYSVSREKKERFSLILESASTNQTSMYLCASTRQGAKNIQYFGAGTRLSVL.

The gene calls are TRBV15 and TRBJ2-5; perhaps TRBD1 as D (6 bases). Trimming took off 0 bases at V and 9 bases at J, with 20 bases between the two ends. This CDR3 is 16 amino acids long. Germline CDR1 reads LNHNV; CDR2 reads YYDKDF (reference sequence). The CDR3 nucleotides are TGTGCCACCAGCAGAGATCGTCGACAGGCCCAAGGGGCCCAGTACTTC. Translating gives CATSRDRRQAQGAQYF.

The gene calls are TRBV19 and TRBJ1-6, with 9 positions matching TRBD1. The germline CDR1 and CDR2 sequences are LNHDA and SQIVND (reference sequence). V was pared by 5 bases and J by 10 bases, with 12 bases of the junction left unmatched. The CDR3 is 16 amino acids. CDR3 amino acids: CASSRVPGQGDSPLHF. The DNA of the CDR3 is TGTGCCAGTAGTCGGGTCCCGGGACAGGGAGACTCACCCCTCCACTTT.

The rearrangement links TRBV13 to TRBJ2-2; 16 bases match TRBD2. CDR1 PRHDT and CDR2 FYEKMQ come from the germline V gene (reference sequence). V shed 5 bases and J 5 bases; nucleotides not matched to a gene: 11. CDR3 length: 19 residues. The CDR3 loop is CASSPGLAGGKRETGELFF. The CDR3 nucleotides read TGTGCCAGCAGCCCGGGACTAGCGGGGGGGAAACGGGAAACCGGGGAGCTGTTTTTT.

V usage is TRBV2 and J usage is TRBJ2-5; D unclear. The CDR3 has 14 amino acids. The V gene's germline CDR1 is SNHLY and CDR2 FYNNEI. With 7 bases removed from V and 1 base from J, the gap between germline ends came to 13 bases. CDR3 DNA: TGTGCCAGCAATGTTTTCGGTGGCCAAGAGACCCAGTACTTC. Translation: CASNVFGGQETQYF.

The chain links TRBV6-6 to TRBJ1-3; D gene unclear. Between the trimmed V and J ends, which lost 5 bases and 0 bases, there was a span of 17 bases. The CDR3 consists of 17 residues. CDR1 and CDR2 (germline): MNHNY, SVGAGI (reference sequence). The CDR3 region is CASSPPLRGYSGNTIYF. Here the CDR3 DNA reads TGTGCCAGCAGTCCCCCCCTTCGGGGTTACTCTGGAAACACCATATATTTT.

V gene TRBV7-8 combines with J gene TRBJ2-2, with 9 positions matching TRBD1. After removal of 7 bases from V and 2 bases from J, the junction contained 8 bases not matched to a gene. This CDR3 contains 16 residues. The germline V gene encodes CDR1 SGHVS and CDR2 FQNEAQ. CDR3 nucleotides: TGTGCCAGCAAGATGGGACAGGGATATAACACCGGGGAGCTGTTTTTT. It translates to CASKMGQGYNTGELFF.

The rearrangement uses TRBV5-4 and TRBJ2-2; perhaps TRBD2 as D (6 bases). The CDR3 has 16 residues. Germline V gene lookup returns CDR1 SGHNT and CDR2 YYREEE (reference sequence). V was pared by 2 bases and J by 0 bases, with 11 bases between. CDR3 coding DNA: TGTGCCAGCAGCTTAAGGACTACCACGAACACCGGGGAGCTGTTTTTT. Amino acids: CASSLRTTTNTGELFF. The complete variable domain, with remaining parts taken from reference TRBV5-4 and TRBJ2-2, reads ETGVTQSPTHLIKTRGQQVTLRCSSQSGHNTVSWYQQALGQGPQFIFQYYREEENGRGNFPPRFSGLQFPNYSSELNVNALELDDSALYLCASSLRTTTNTGELFFGEGSRLTVL.

The rearrangement uses TRBV7-9 and TRBJ2-1; D not resolved. Germline-derived CDR1 and CDR2 are SEHNR and FQNEAQ (reference sequence). The length of the CDR3 is 13 residues. V dropped 2 bases and J dropped 7 bases, with 9 bases sitting between them. The CDR3 DNA reads TGTGCCAGCAGCTTAAGTCCCGGGAATGAGCAGTTCTTC. The encoded protein is CASSLSPGNEQFF.

Only one count was recorded for this clone. In the same sample, other DNA sequences code for this CDR3. The chain couples TRBV19 to TRBJ2-3; 10 nucleotides align to TRBD1. Germline lookup yields CDR1 LNHDA and CDR2 SQIVND (reference sequence). Trimming took 6 bases from V and 4 from J; bases not matched to a gene: 7. CDR3 length equals 15 residues. The CDR3 spells CASSPRDRGADTQYF. The CDR3 DNA reads as TGTGCCAGTAGCCCCCGGGACAGGGGCGCAGATACGCAGTATTTT.

The CDR3 here is CASLNRQGIRATEAFF. The CDR3 DNA reads TGTGCCAGCTTGAACCGACAGGGAATTAGGGCCACTGAAGCTTTCTTT. The genes are TRBV5-6 and TRBJ1-1; 7 nucleotides align to TRBD1. The germline gives CDR1 SGHDT, CDR2 YYEEEE. The CDR3 runs 16 residues. V trimming: 7 bases; J trimming: 4 bases; junction bases outside the gene matches: 16.

The chain carries TRBV29-1 and TRBJ1-2; a possible D gene is TRBD1 (5 bases). The germline gives CDR1 SQVTM, CDR2 ANQGSEA. This CDR3 contains 11 residues. V was cut by 4 bases and J by 3 bases, with 6 bases left in between. CDR3 sequence: CSVGGYYGYTF. The CDR3 DNA reads as TGCAGCGTTGGGGGGTACTATGGCTACACCTTC.

This clone was picked up many times. V usage is TRBV19 and J usage is TRBJ2-2; 12 positions agree with TRBD2. With 3 bases clipped from V and 3 bases from J, the junction kept 14 bases outside the gene matches. Per the germline V gene, CDR1 is LNHDA and CDR2 is SQIVND (reference sequence). The CDR3 totals 20 residues. Here the CDR3 reads CASSIYVAASGRADTGELFF. CDR3 in DNA: TGTGCCAGTAGTATTTATGTGGCGGCTAGCGGGAGGGCGGACACCGGGGAGCTGTTTTTT. The full variable domain, completed using reference TRBV19 and TRBJ2-2, is DGGITQSPKYLFRKEGQNVTLSCEQNLNHDAMYWYRQDPGQGLRLIYYSQIVNDFQKGDIAEGYSVSREKKESFPLTVTSAQKNPTAFYLCASSIYVAASGRADTGELFFGEGSRLTVL.

CDR3 sequence reads: CASSLLPGEKLFF. As DNA, the CDR3 is TGTGCCAGCAGCTTGCTGCCCGGGGAAAAACTGTTTTTT. V gene TRBV5-5 combines with J gene TRBJ1-4; D unresolved. This CDR3 contains 13 residues. CDR1 SGHKS and CDR2 YYEKEE come from the germline V gene (reference sequence). V dropped 1 base and J dropped 8 bases, with 9 bases sitting between them. Full variable domain (outside the CDR3, taken from reference TRBV5-5 and TRBJ1-4): DAGVTQSPTHLIKTRGQQVTLRCSPISGHKSVSWYQQVLGQGPQFIFQYYEKEERGRGNFPDRFSARQFPNYSSELNVNALLLGDSALYLCASSLLPGEKLFFGSGTQLSVL.

The rearrangement links TRBV7-9 to TRBJ1-1; possible D gene TRBD1, 5 bases. The V end was cut by 5 bases, the J end by 4 bases, with 11 bases between. The CDR3 is 13 residues long. Germline V lookup: CDR1 SEHNR, CDR2 FQNEAQ (reference sequence). In DNA form, the CDR3 reads TGTGCCAGCAGCCTGGTCAGGGTCACTGAAGCTTTCTTT. Encoded protein: CASSLVRVTEAFF.

The chain couples TRBV27 to TRBJ2-3, with D tentatively TRBD2 (6 bases). Trimming cost V 4 bases and J 2 bases, with 16 bases left between them. CDR3 length: 16 amino acids. Germline V lookup: CDR1 MNHEY, CDR2 SMNVEV (reference sequence). In nucleotides, the CDR3 is TGTGCCAGCAGTTATAGCGGTCCGGTTATCACAGATACGCAGTATTTT. Its translation is CASSYSGPVITDTQYF.

The chain links TRBV30 to TRBJ1-1; no firm D call. Germline V gene data show CDR1 as GTSNPN and CDR2 as SVGIG (reference sequence). This CDR3 region has 12 residues. V shed 0 bases and J shed 6 bases, with 8 bases lying between them. The CDR3 protein is CAWSVPRAEAFF. In DNA, the CDR3 is TGTGCCTGGAGTGTACCGAGGGCTGAAGCTTTCTTT.

The chain employs TRBV21-1 and TRBJ1-1. TRBV21-1 represents a pseudogene. This CDR3 is built from 12 residues. The chain's CDR3 is CASTTPPGEAFF. Written as DNA, the CDR3 is TGTGCCAGCACTACACCCCCGGGGGAAGCTTTCTTT.

This clone appeared once. The chain combines TRBV29-1 with TRBJ2-5; tentative D call: TRBD2 (6 bases). Trimming stripped 8 bases from V and 5 bases from J, with 24 bases between. Per germline, CDR1 SQVTM and CDR2 ANQGSEA. The length of the CDR3 is 15 residues. As DNA, the CDR3 is TGCAGCTCGCGCCTGTGGGACTCCACAAAGGAGACCCAGTACTTC. Its translation: CSSRLWDSTKETQYF.